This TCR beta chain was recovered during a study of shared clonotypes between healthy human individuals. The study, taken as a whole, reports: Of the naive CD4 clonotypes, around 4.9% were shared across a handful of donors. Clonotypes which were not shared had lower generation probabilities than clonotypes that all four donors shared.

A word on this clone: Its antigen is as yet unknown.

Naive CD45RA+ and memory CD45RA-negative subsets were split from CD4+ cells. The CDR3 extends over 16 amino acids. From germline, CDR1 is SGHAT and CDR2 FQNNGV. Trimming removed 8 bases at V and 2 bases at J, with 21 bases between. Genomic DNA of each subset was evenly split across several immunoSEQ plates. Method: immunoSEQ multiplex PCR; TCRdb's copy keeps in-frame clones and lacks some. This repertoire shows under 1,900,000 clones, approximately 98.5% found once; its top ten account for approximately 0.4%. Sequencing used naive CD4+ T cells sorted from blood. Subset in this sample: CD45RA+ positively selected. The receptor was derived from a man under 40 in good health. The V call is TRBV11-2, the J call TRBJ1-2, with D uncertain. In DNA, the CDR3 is TGTGCCAGCGGACCCGACGGTGGCCCGGGCAACTATGGCTACACCTTC. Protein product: CASGPDGGPGNYGYTF. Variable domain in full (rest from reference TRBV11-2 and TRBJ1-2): EAGVAQSPRYKIIEKRQSVAFWCNPISGHATLYWYQQILGQGPKLLIQFQNNGVVDDSQLPKDRFSAERLKGVDSTLKIQPAKLEDSAVYLCASGPDGGPGNYGYTFGSGTRLTVV.